The entry below describes one T cell receptor beta chain. The CDR3 is made up of 16 amino acids. V dropped 2 bases and J dropped 0; count of bases not matched to a gene: 5. Germline V CDR1 and CDR2: SGHAT, FQDESV (reference sequence). The template used for profiling TCR beta VDJ and CDR3 was genomic DNA. TCRdb independently ran MiXCR on the reads; one entry per CDR3 protein. Of 150,000 to 200,000 distinct CDR3 sequences in the sample, roughly 45% were seen once. The sample comes from a study of CD8+CD57+ T cells in acquired aplastic anemia. The TCR originated in a human donor in good health. This chain uses TRBV11-1 with TRBJ2-3, with 7 bases matching TRBD1. Sequencing was carried out using sorted CD4+, CD8+, or CD8+CD57+ T cells (not recorded which) from PBMCs. Here the CDR3 DNA reads TGTGCCAGCAGCTTATTAGAGGGGGCTAGCACAGATACGCAGTATTTT. This codes for CASSLLEGASTDTQYF.